These 26 T cell receptor beta chains originate from one sample sequenced in a study of CD8 T cells in ankylosing spondylitis. Notes on the study in general: Within ankylosing spondylitis blood, a TCR beta motif made up of under 10 highly homologous variants appeared to be characteristic.

These receptors have no known antigen. MiXCR was run by TCRdb on the 5' RACE reads, yielding one entry per CDR3 protein. The table records roughly 700,000 distinct CDR3 sequences, roughly 20% of them present only once. The sample consisted of blood, either unsorted or a sorted T cell fraction (not recorded which). These receptors were taken from a male donor with ankylosing spondylitis.

This clonotype was recorded a few times. This sequence joins TRBV9 and TRBJ2-3; TRBD1 matches at 9 bases. The CDR3 spans 16 residues. With V trimmed by 4 bases and J by 3 bases, 9 bases remained unmatched. CDR1 SGDLS and CDR2 YYNGEE come from the germline V gene. In DNA form, the CDR3 reads TGTGCCAGCAGCTCGGTGGGGACAGGGTCTACAGATACGCAGTATTTT. Translation: CASSSVGTGSTDTQYF.

The chain recombines TRBV12-3 or TRBV12-4 with TRBJ2-5; D is uncertain. V was pared by 3 bases and J by 5 bases, with 13 bases between. The CDR3 consists of 14 residues. CDR3 sequence: CASSLGQAYETQYF. In DNA form, the CDR3 reads TGTGCCAGCAGTTTGGGCCAGGCCTATGAGACCCAGTACTTC.

The V call is TRBV20-1, the J call TRBJ2-2, with D unresolved. The germline V and J ends were trimmed by 0 bases and 5 bases, with 10 bases remaining between them. Germline CDR1 and CDR2: DFQATT and SNEGSKA (reference sequence). The CDR3 is 14 residues long. The CDR3 nucleotides read TGCAGTGCTAGAGATCAACTATCAACCGGGGAGCTGTTTTTT. This translates into CSARDQLSTGELFF.

The chain uses TRBV5-1 and TRBJ2-1, with 8 bases lining up with TRBD2. The germline gives CDR1 SGHRS, CDR2 YFSETQ. CDR3 length: 15 amino acids. Losses at the gene ends were 4 bases for V and 5 bases for J; bases not matched to a gene: 8. CDR3 region: CASSGGAGGDNEQFF. The DNA of the CDR3 is TGCGCCAGCAGCGGAGGGGCGGGAGGAGACAATGAGCAGTTCTTC.

This clonotype was detected once. The DNA of the CDR3 is TGTGCCAGCAGACCCGGCAGGGAAGATACGCAGTATTTT. Translation: CASRPGREDTQYF. The chain is built from TRBV28 and TRBJ2-3; TRBD1 is a possible D gene (5 bases). V was clipped by 6 bases and J by 5 bases, with 12 bases between them. Germline CDR1 is MDHEN and CDR2 is SYDVKM. The CDR3 totals 13 residues.

This clonotype was seen only once. The V call is TRBV7-2, the J call TRBJ2-2; 13 bases match TRBD2. With V trimmed by 0 bases and J by 5 bases, 9 bases remained unmatched. Germline CDR1 SGHTA, CDR2 FQGNSA. The length of the CDR3 is 19 residues. Written as DNA, the CDR3 is TGTGCCAGCAGCTTAGCTGGTGTCCGGGGACTAGCGGGGACCGGGGAGCTGTTTTTT. It codes for CASSLAGVRGLAGTGELFF. The full variable domain, with the rest looked up from reference TRBV7-2 and TRBJ2-2, is GAGVSQSPSNKVTEKGKDVELRCDPISGHTALYWYRQSLGQGLEFLIYFQGNSAPDKSGLPSDRFSAERTGGSVSTLTIQRTQQEDSAVYLCASSLAGVRGLAGTGELFFGEGSRLTVL.

The sample holds one count of this clonotype. V gene TRBV12-3 or TRBV12-4 combines with J gene TRBJ1-3; perhaps TRBD1 as D (5 bases). The ends were cut back, 5 bases at V and 4 bases at J, with 18 bases in the middle. This CDR3 is built from 16 residues. The CDR3 region is CASSPRGPGYGNTIYF. In nucleotides, the CDR3 is TGTGCCAGCAGTCCGCGGGGACCCGGCTACGGAAACACCATATATTTT.

The V call is TRBV12-3 or TRBV12-4, the J call TRBJ2-1; 10 nucleotides match TRBD1. The CDR3 loop spans 13 amino acids. The V gene end was trimmed by 5 bases and the J gene end by 12 bases; junction bases not matched to a gene: 7. DNA for the CDR3: TGTGCCAGCAGTCCCCCGGACAGGGGGATGCAGTTCTTC. Translated, it gives CASSPPDRGMQFF.

The rearrangement joins TRBV25-1 to TRBJ1-4; the D gene is possibly TRBD1 (6 bases). The CDR3 is 16 amino acids. The germline gives CDR1 MGHDK, CDR2 SYGVNS. Trimming pared 5 bases from V and 2 bases from J, leaving 15 bases between. CDR3: CASSWGGRGTNEKLFF. CDR3 bases: TGTGCCAGCAGTTGGGGGGGCAGGGGCACTAATGAAAAACTGTTTTTT.

The sample holds a few counts of this clonotype. The V gene is TRBV10-3, the J gene TRBJ1-2; TRBD1 might be the D (6 bases). Germline CDR1 and CDR2: ENHRY and SYGVKD. The CDR3 spans 14 residues. The ends were cut back, 0 bases at V and 7 bases at J, with 12 bases in the middle. The CDR3 region is CAISESRGHTGYTF. CDR3 DNA sequence: TGTGCCATCAGTGAGTCGCGGGGACACACTGGCTACACCTTC.

The chain is built from TRBV27 and TRBJ2-7; no clear D gene. The CDR3 covers 12 residues. V lost 8 bases to trimming and J lost 0 bases, with 8 bases between them. The germline CDR1 and CDR2 sequences are MNHEY and SMNVEV (reference sequence). CDR3 sequence: CASFSVSYEQYF. CDR3 nucleotides: TGTGCCAGCTTCAGCGTCTCCTACGAGCAGTACTTC.

This chain joins TRBV24-1 and TRBJ2-5; 8 positions match TRBD1. V lost 4 bases, J lost 5 bases, and 8 bases stayed unmatched. The CDR3 sequence is 15 residues long. The germline gives CDR1 KGHDR, CDR2 SFDVKD. In DNA form, the CDR3 reads TGTGCCACCAGTGACCCGACAGGGGATGGGGAGACCCAGTACTTC. Protein sequence: CATSDPTGDGETQYF.

The chain carries TRBV2 and TRBJ2-3; 8 bases agree with TRBD2. The CDR3 is 15 amino acids. Germline assignment: CDR1 SNHLY and CDR2 FYNNEI. V was clipped by 0 bases and J by 4 bases; unmatched bases: 3. In nucleotides, the CDR3 is TGTGCCAGCAGTGAAGCGGCTAGCGGGCCAGATACGCAGTATTTT. It translates to CASSEAASGPDTQYF.

The chain joins TRBV7-9 to TRBJ2-1; 9 nucleotides match TRBD2. The CDR3 contains 15 residues. Trimming took 4 bases from V and 2 from J; bases not matched to a gene: 3. The germline V gene encodes CDR1 SEHNR and CDR2 FQNEAQ (reference sequence). CDR3 sequence (DNA): TGTGCCAGCAGCTCCCTAGCGGGGACCTACAATGAGCAGTTCTTC. Translation: CASSSLAGTYNEQFF.

The chain carries TRBV18 and TRBJ2-2, with D tentatively TRBD1 (5 bases). The CDR3 totals 14 residues. V was pared by 3 bases and J by 5 bases, with 10 bases between. Germline values: CDR1 KGHSH, CDR2 LQKENI. CDR3 region: CASSPPAGTGELFF. The CDR3 nucleotides are TGTGCCAGCTCACCCCCAGCAGGGACCGGGGAGCTGTTTTTT.

CDR3 residues: CASSSLGSIDEQYF. The CDR3 coding sequence is TGTGCCAGCAGTTCCCTCGGGAGTATCGACGAGCAGTACTTC. V is TRBV7-9 and J is TRBJ2-7; a possible D gene is TRBD2 (6 bases). The CDR3 has 14 residues. The V and J ends lost 6 bases and 5 bases respectively, with 17 bases between them. The germline gives CDR1 SEHNR, CDR2 FQNEAQ (reference sequence).

This chain joins TRBV27 and TRBJ1-1, with 7 nucleotides matching TRBD1. V gave up 6 bases and J gave up 6 bases; unmatched junction bases: 13. CDR3 size: 15 residues. CDR1 is MNHEY and CDR2 is SMNVEV in the germline V gene (reference sequence). The CDR3 DNA reads as TGTGCCAGCAGATCACAAGGGGGCGCATCTTCTGAAGCTTTCTTT. The encoded protein is CASRSQGGASSEAFF.

This clonotype was found a few times. The rearrangement joins TRBV30 to TRBJ2-5; no firm D call. Germline V gene lookup returns CDR1 GTSNPN and CDR2 SVGIG (reference sequence). The CDR3 sequence is 12 residues long. The V and J ends lost 2 bases and 4 bases respectively, with 8 bases between them. CDR3 amino acids: CAWSRFGETQYF. Written as DNA, the CDR3 is TGTGCCTGGAGTCGGTTTGGAGAGACCCAGTACTTC.

The rearrangement uses TRBV10-3 and TRBJ2-7, with no clear D. The CDR3 is 11 residues long. Germline V gives CDR1 ENHRY, CDR2 SYGVKD. Trimming shortened V by 6 bases and J by 4 bases, and 7 bases separated the two germline ends. Written as DNA, the CDR3 is TGTGCCATCAGGACGAGTTACGAGCAGTACTTC. It specifies CAIRTSYEQYF.

The chain joins TRBV12-3 or TRBV12-4 to TRBJ2-3; D ambiguous. Trimming took off 3 bases at V and 0 bases at J, with 13 bases between the two ends. This CDR3 region has 16 residues. CDR3 DNA sequence: TGTGCCAGCAGTTTTCTTCGGATAACTAGCACAGATACGCAGTATTTT. Protein sequence: CASSFLRITSTDTQYF.

The genes are TRBV29-1 and TRBJ2-1; D remains unclear. CDR1 and CDR2 (germline): SQVTM, ANQGSEA. This CDR3 contains 12 residues. The V end was cut by 4 bases, the J end by 1 base, with 5 bases between. Here the CDR3 DNA reads TGCAGCGTTGGGCGATCCTACAATGAGCAGTTCTTC. Amino acid sequence: CSVGRSYNEQFF.

The chain has TRBV7-3 and TRBJ2-6; D call uncertain. The V end was cut by 5 bases, the J end by 0 bases, with 11 bases between. Looked up from germline, CDR1 is SGHTA and CDR2 is FQGTGA. This CDR3 region has 16 residues. CDR3 region: CASSPRWGSGANVLTF. CDR3 sequence (DNA): TGTGCCAGCAGCCCCCGGTGGGGCTCTGGGGCCAACGTCCTGACTTTC.

This clonotype appeared a single time. V is TRBV28 and J is TRBJ1-3; D remains ambiguous. Germline assignment: CDR1 MDHEN and CDR2 SYDVKM. Trimming cost V 10 bases and J 0 bases, with 13 bases left between them. This CDR3 contains 14 residues. The CDR3 sequence: CAIQDGNSGNTIYF. The CDR3 DNA follows: TGTGCCATCCAGGACGGAAACTCTGGAAACACCATATATTTT.

In this sample, this clonotype turned up a few times. The CDR3 ends on some other residue instead of the conserved phenylalanine or tryptophan, so this is likely a read error. This chain links TRBV10-3 with TRBJ1-5; D is undetermined. The CDR3 spans 13 residues. Trimming pared 4 bases from V and 10 bases from J, leaving 14 bases between. CDR1 is ENHRY, CDR2 SYGVKD, per germline. The CDR3: CAISGDERSPQHS. The CDR3 DNA reads as TGTGCCATCAGTGGCGATGAACGCAGTCCCCAGCATTCT.

This clonotype was detected many times. The rearrangement joins TRBV5-1 to TRBJ2-1; 8 bases align to TRBD2. This CDR3 is built from 16 residues. In germline, CDR1 is SGHRS, CDR2 YFSETQ. Trimming at V came to 0 bases and at J to 8 bases, leaving 10 bases not matched to a gene. The CDR3 DNA is TGCGCCAGCAGCTTGGAGGCTAGCGGGCCGGGGGATGAGCAGTTCTTC. Residues: CASSLEASGPGDEQFF.

This clonotype turned up a few times. The V and J genes are TRBV5-5 and TRBJ2-3; D remains ambiguous. Germline CDR1 reads SGHKS; CDR2 reads YYEKEE (reference sequence). This CDR3 is built from 14 residues. With 3 bases removed from V and 4 bases from J, the gap between germline ends came to 12 bases. The CDR3 bases are TGTGCCAGCAGCTCCCCCCAGCTAGCAGATACGCAGTATTTT. Translation gives CASSSPQLADTQYF.